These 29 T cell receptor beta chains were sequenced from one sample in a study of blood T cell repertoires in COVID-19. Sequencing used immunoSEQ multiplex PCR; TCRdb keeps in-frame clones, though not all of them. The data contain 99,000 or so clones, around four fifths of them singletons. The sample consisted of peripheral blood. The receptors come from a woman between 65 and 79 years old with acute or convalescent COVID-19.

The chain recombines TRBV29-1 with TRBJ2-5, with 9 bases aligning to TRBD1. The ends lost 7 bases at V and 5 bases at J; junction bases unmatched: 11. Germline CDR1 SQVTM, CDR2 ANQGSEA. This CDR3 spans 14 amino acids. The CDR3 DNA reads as TGCAGCGCCTCACAGGGGGCCGCAGGGGAGACCCAGTACTTC. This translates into CSASQGAAGETQYF. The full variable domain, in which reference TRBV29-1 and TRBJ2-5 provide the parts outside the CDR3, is SAVISQKPSRDICQRGTSLTIQCQVDSQVTMMFWYRQQPGQSLTLIATANQGSEATYESGFVIDKFPISRPNLTFSTLTVSNMSPEDSSIYLCSASQGAAGETQYFGPGTRLLVL.

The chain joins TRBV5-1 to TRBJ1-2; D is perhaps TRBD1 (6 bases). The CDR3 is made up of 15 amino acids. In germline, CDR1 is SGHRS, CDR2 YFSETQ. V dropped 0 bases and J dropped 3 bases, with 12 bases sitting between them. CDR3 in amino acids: CASSLGQKGDYGYTF. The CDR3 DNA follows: TGCGCCAGCAGCTTGGGGCAAAAGGGGGACTATGGCTACACCTTC.

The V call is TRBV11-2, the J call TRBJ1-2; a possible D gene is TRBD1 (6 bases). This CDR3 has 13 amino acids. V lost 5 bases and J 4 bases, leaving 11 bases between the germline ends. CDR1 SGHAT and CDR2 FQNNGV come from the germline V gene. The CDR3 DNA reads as TGTGCCAGCAGCGTGGGACACCCCTATGGCTACACCTTC. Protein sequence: CASSVGHPYGYTF.

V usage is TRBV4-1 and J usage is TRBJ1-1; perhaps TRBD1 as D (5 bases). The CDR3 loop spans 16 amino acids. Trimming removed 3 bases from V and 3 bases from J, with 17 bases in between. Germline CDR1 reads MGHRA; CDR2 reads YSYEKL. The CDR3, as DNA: TGCGCCAGCAGCCAGAATCGTGGGGGGTGGGACACTGAAGCTTTCTTT. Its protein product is CASSQNRGGWDTEAFF.

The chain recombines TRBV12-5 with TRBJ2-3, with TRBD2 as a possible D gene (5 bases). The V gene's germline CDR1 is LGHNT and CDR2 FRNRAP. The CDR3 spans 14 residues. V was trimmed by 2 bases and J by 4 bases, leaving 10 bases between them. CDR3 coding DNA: TGTGCTAGTGGTTTGTTCACAGCGGCAGATACGCAGTATTTT. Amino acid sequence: CASGLFTAADTQYF.

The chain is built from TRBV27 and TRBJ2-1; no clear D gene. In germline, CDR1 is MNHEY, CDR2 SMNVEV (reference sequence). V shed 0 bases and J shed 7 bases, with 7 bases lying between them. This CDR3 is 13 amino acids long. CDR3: CASSLSFLNEQFF. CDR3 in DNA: TGTGCCAGCAGTTTATCGTTCCTAAATGAGCAGTTCTTC.

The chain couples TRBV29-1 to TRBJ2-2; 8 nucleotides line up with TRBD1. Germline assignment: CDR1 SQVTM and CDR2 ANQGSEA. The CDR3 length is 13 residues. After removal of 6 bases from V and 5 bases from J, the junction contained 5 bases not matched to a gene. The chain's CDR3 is CSVAYRGTGELFF. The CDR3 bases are TGCAGCGTGGCCTACAGGGGGACCGGGGAGCTGTTTTTT.

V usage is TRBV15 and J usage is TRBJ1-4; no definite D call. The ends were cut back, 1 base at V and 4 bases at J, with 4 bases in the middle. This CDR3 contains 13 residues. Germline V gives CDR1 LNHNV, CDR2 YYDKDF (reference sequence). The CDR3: CATSRARNEKLFF. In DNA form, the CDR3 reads TGTGCCACCAGCAGAGCCCGTAATGAAAAACTGTTTTTT.

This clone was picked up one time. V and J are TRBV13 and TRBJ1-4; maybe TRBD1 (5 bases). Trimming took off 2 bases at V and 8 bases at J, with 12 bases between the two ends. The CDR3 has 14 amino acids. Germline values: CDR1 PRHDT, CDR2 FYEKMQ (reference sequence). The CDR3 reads CASSLRGGAEKLFF. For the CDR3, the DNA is TGTGCCAGCAGCTTAAGGGGAGGGGCCGAAAAACTGTTTTTT.

The CDR3 region is CASSQVATGSGANVLTF. CDR3 nucleotides: TGCGCCAGCAGCCAAGTCGCTACGGGATCTGGGGCCAACGTCCTGACTTTC. V is TRBV4-3 and J is TRBJ2-6, with D possibly TRBD2 on 5 matching bases. The length of the CDR3 is 17 residues. Germline V gene lookup returns CDR1 LGHNA and CDR2 YSLEER. Between the trimmed V and J ends, which lost 1 base and 1 base, there was a span of 11 bases.

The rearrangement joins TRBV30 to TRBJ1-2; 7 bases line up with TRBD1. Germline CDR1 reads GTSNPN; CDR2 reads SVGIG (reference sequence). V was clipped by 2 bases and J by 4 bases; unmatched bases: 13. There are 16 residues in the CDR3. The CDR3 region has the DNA TGTGCCTGGAGTCCCAGGGGGGCGCGAGCAATCTATGGCTACACCTTC. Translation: CAWSPRGARAIYGYTF.

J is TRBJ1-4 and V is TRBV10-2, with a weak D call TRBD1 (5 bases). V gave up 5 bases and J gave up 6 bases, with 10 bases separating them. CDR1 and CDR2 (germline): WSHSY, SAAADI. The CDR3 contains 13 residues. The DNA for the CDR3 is TGCGCCAGCAGTTCAGCGGGGGATGAAAAACTGTTTTTT. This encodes CASSSAGDEKLFF.

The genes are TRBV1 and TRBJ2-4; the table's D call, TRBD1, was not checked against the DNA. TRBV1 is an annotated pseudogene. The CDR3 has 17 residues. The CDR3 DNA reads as TGCACCAGCAGCCCCCCAAACAGGGTTAGGGCCAAAAACATTCAGTACTTC. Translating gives CTSSPPNRVRAKNIQYF.

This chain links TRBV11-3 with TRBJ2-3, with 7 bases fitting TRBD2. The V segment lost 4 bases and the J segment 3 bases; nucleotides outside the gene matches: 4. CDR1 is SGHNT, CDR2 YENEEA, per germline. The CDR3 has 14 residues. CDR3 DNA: TGTGCCAGCAGCTCGGGGACTACAACAGATACGCAGTATTTT. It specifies CASSSGTTTDTQYF.

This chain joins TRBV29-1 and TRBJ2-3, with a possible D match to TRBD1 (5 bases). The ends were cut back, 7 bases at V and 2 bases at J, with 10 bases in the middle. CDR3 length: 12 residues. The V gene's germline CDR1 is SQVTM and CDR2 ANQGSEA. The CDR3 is CSALGHTDTQYF. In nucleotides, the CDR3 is TGCAGCGCCCTAGGACACACAGATACGCAGTATTTT.

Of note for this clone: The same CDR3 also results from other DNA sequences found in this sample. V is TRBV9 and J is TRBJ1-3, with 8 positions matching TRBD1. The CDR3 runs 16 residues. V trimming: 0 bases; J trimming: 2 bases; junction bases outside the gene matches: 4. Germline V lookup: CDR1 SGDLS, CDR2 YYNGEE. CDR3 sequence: CASSVDRGGTGNTIYF. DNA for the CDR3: TGTGCCAGCAGCGTAGACAGGGGGGGGACTGGAAACACCATATATTTT. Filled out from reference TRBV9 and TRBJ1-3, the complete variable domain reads DSGVTQTPKHLITATGQRVTLRCSPRSGDLSVYWYQQSLDQGLQFLIQYYNGEERAKGNILERFSAQQFPDLHSELNLSSLELGDSALYFCASSVDRGGTGNTIYFGEGSWLTVV.

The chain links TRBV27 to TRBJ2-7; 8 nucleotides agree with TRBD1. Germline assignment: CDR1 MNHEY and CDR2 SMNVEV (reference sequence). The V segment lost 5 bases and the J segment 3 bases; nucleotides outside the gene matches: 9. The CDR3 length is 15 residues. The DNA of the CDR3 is TGTGCCAGCAGTCCGTCCGGACAGGGACGCTACGAGCAGTACTTC. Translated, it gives CASSPSGQGRYEQYF.

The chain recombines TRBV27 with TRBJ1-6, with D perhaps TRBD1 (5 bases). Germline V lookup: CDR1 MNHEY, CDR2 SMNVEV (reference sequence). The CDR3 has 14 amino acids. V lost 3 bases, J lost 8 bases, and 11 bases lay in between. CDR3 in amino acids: CASSLQGGYSPLHF. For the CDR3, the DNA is TGTGCCAGCAGTTTGCAGGGTGGTTATTCACCCCTCCACTTT.

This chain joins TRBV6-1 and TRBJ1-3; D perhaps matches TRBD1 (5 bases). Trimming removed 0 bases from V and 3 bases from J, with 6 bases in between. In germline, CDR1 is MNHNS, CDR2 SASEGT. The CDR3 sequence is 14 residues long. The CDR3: CASSEAGLGNTIYF. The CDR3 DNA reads TGTGCCAGCAGTGAAGCGGGACTTGGAAACACCATATATTTT.

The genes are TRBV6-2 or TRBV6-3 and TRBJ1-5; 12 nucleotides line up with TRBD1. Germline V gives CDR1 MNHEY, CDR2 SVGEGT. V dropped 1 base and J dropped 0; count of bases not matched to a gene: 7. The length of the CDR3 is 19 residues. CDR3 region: CASSYWPGQGAPSNQPQHF. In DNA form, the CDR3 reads TGTGCCAGCAGTTACTGGCCGGGACAGGGGGCTCCTAGCAATCAGCCCCAGCATTTT.

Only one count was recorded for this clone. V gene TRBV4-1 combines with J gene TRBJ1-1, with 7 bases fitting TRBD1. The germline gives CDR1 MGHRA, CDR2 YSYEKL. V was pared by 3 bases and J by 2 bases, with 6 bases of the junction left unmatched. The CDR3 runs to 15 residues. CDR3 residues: CASSHLGTANTEAFF. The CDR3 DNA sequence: TGCGCCAGCAGCCATCTCGGGACAGCTAACACTGAAGCTTTCTTT.

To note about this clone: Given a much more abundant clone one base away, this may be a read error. DNA for the CDR3: TGCGCCAGCTTGAGCCTTTGGGGGGGCCCGGGGTGGGAGCAGTACTTC. Protein product: CASLSLWGGPGWEQYF. This chain connects TRBV5-1 to TRBJ2-7; maybe TRBD2 (7 bases). CDR3 size: 16 residues. Trimming took 7 bases from V and 7 from J, leaving 27 bases between them. Germline lookup yields CDR1 SGHRS and CDR2 YFSETQ.

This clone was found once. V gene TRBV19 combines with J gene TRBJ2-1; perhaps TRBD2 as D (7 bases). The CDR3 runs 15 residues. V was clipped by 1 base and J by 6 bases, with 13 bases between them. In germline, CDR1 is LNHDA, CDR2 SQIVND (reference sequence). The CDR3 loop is CASSIGAGARNEQFF. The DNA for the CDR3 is TGTGCCAGTAGTATAGGCGCGGGGGCACGCAATGAGCAGTTCTTC.

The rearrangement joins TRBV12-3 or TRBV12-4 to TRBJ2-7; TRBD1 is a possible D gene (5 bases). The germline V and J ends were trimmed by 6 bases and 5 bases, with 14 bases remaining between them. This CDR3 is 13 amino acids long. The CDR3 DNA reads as TGTGCCAGCAGCCAGATGTCAGGGCACGAGCAGTACTTC. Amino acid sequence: CASSQMSGHEQYF.

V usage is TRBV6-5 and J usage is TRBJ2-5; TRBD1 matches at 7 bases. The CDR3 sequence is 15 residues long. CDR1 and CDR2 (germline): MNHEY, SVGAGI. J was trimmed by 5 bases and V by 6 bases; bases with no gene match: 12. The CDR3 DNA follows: TGTGCCAGCAGCACCCAACCGGGACAGAGGGAGACCCAGTACTTC. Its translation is CASSTQPGQRETQYF.

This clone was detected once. CDR3 nucleotides: TGTGCCACCAGTGGTCAGACTAGCGGGGGACTAAGCACAGATACGCAGTATTTT. It specifies CATSGQTSGGLSTDTQYF. This chain connects TRBV24-1 to TRBJ2-3; 12 nucleotides match TRBD2. The CDR3 sequence is 18 residues long. From germline, CDR1 is KGHDR and CDR2 SFDVKD. J was trimmed by 0 bases and V by 5 bases; bases with no gene match: 8.

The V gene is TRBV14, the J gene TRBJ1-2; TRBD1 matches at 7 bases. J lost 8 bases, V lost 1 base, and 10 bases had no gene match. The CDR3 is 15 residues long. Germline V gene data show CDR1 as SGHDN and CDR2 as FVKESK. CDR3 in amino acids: CASSQVGQGDKGYTF. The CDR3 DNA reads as TGTGCCAGCAGCCAAGTTGGCCAGGGGGATAAAGGCTACACCTTC.

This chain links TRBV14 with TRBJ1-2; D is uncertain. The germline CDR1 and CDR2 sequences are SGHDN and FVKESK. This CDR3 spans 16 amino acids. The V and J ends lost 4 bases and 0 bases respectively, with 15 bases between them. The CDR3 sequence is CASSPHSGDTNYGYTF. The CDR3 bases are TGTGCCAGCAGCCCCCACAGCGGTGATACTAACTATGGCTACACCTTC.

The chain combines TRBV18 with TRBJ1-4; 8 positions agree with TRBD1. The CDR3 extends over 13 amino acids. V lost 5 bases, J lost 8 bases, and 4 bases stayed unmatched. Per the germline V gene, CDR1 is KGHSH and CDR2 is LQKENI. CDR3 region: CASSGQGGEKLFF. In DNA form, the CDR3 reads TGTGCCAGCTCAGGACAGGGTGGAGAAAAACTGTTTTTT.